These 21 T cell receptor beta chains were all obtained from the same sample, sequenced in a study of T-cell memory formation after mild COVID-19. MiXCR, run by TCRdb on the 5' RACE reads, gives a single entry per CDR3 protein. The sample holds some 350,000 distinct CDR3 sequences; more than 15% are singletons and the top ten take about a fifth. The sample was PBMCs or a T cell subset sorted from them (not recorded which). The receptor source for this set is a young man who had mild COVID-19 (a few samples of this study predate the infection). Cell type and time point are not known.

This chain links TRBV5-5 with TRBJ1-1; D remains ambiguous. CDR1 SGHKS and CDR2 YYEKEE come from the germline V gene (reference sequence). This CDR3 is 14 amino acids long. The germline V and J ends were trimmed by 0 bases and 3 bases, with 9 bases remaining between them. In DNA, the CDR3 is TGTGCCAGCAGCTTGGCGAGGTCGGACACTGAAGCTTTCTTT. Translated: CASSLARSDTEAFF.

CDR3 sequence (DNA): TGTGCCAGCAGCTTGGCACCAACCGAAAAACTGTTTTTT. Translating gives CASSLAPTEKLFF. The rearrangement uses TRBV5-5 and TRBJ1-4; no reliable D call. Germline loops: CDR1 SGHKS, CDR2 YYEKEE (reference sequence). This CDR3 has 13 amino acids. V shed 0 bases and J shed 8 bases, with 8 bases lying between them.

The chain recombines TRBV7-2 with TRBJ2-7; 11 nucleotides match TRBD2. Germline CDR1 SGHTA, CDR2 FQGNSA. The CDR3 sequence is 15 residues long. With V trimmed by 6 bases and J by 4 bases, 8 bases remained unmatched. The CDR3 loop is CASRVHSGGAYEQYF. CDR3 in DNA: TGTGCCAGCAGAGTACATAGCGGGGGGGCTTACGAGCAGTACTTC.

The chain has TRBV20-1 and TRBJ1-5; D perhaps matches TRBD1 (5 bases). V lost 2 bases and J 7 bases, leaving 15 bases between the germline ends. There are 14 residues in the CDR3. In germline, CDR1 is DFQATT, CDR2 SNEGSKA (reference sequence). CDR3 nucleotide sequence: TGCAGTGCTAGACAGACAGTGGGCTTACAGCCCCAGCATTTT. Amino acid sequence: CSARQTVGLQPQHF.

This clonotype was counted many times. The gene calls are TRBV20-1 and TRBJ1-5, with D perhaps matching TRBD1 (5 bases). Deletions cut 0 bases from V and 3 bases from J, with 15 bases between. Per germline, CDR1 DFQATT and CDR2 SNEGSKA (reference sequence). The CDR3 consists of 16 residues. Written as DNA, the CDR3 is TGCAGTGCTAGAGATGGTGGCAGGGCCTTCAATCAGCCCCAGCATTTT. This codes for CSARDGGRAFNQPQHF.

This sequence joins TRBV6-5 and TRBJ2-7, with unresolved D. V lost 0 bases and J lost 0, with 9 bases in between. Germline V gene sequence: CDR1 MNHEY, CDR2 SVGAGI. This CDR3 has 15 residues. The chain's CDR3 is CASSYSRQRSYEQYF. The CDR3 nucleotides read TGTGCCAGCAGTTACTCGCGGCAGCGCTCCTACGAGCAGTACTTC.

This chain uses TRBV15 with TRBJ1-2; 8 bases map to TRBD1. The CDR3 covers 13 residues. Looked up from germline, CDR1 is LNHNV and CDR2 is YYDKDF (reference sequence). Trimming removed 4 bases from V and 6 bases from J; junction bases left unmatched: 4. In nucleotides, the CDR3 is TGTGCCACCAGCACCCAGGGGGCGGATGGCTACACCTTC. Protein sequence: CATSTQGADGYTF.

This chain connects TRBV20-1 to TRBJ2-1, with TRBD1 identical over 9 bases. Germline CDR1 reads DFQATT; CDR2 reads SNEGSKA (reference sequence). The CDR3 spans 15 residues. J gave up 0 bases and V 1 base, and 1 base lay outside the gene matches. The CDR3 DNA is TGCAGTGCTAGAGGGGACAGGGTCTCCTACAATGAGCAGTTCTTC. Its protein product is CSARGDRVSYNEQFF.

The V call is TRBV3-1, the J call TRBJ2-1; 7 nucleotides agree with TRBD1. The J segment lost 8 bases and the V segment lost 0 bases, leaving 10 bases of the junction unmatched. Germline V gene lookup returns CDR1 LGHDT and CDR2 YNNKEL (reference sequence). The CDR3 consists of 16 residues. Written as DNA, the CDR3 is TGTGCCAGCAGCCAAGATCCGAGGGGGCCCTGGGATGAGCAGTTCTTC. It yields the protein CASSQDPRGPWDEQFF.

This clonotype came up a few times. The chain is built from TRBV18 and TRBJ2-1; 9 bases line up with TRBD1. Losses at the gene ends were 5 bases for V and 4 bases for J; bases not matched to a gene: 9. The CDR3 sequence is 16 residues long. Looked up from germline, CDR1 is KGHSH and CDR2 is LQKENI. The CDR3 DNA reads TGTGCCAGCTCATTTTTGGGACAGGGAACTTACAATGAGCAGTTCTTC. As protein: CASSFLGQGTYNEQFF.

This chain links TRBV7-2 with TRBJ1-4; possibly TRBD1 for D (5 bases). The V gene lost 1 base and the J gene lost 8 bases, with 8 bases spanning the gap. CDR3 length: 13 residues. Per the germline V gene, CDR1 is SGHTA and CDR2 is FQGNSA. CDR3 residues: CASSLETGEKLFF. The CDR3 DNA follows: TGTGCCAGCAGCTTAGAAACAGGAGAAAAACTGTTTTTT. The full variable domain, in which reference TRBV7-2 and TRBJ1-4 provide the parts outside the CDR3, is GAGVSQSPSNKVTEKGKDVELRCDPISGHTALYWYRQSLGQGLEFLIYFQGNSAPDKSGLPSDRFSAERTGGSVSTLTIQRTQQEDSAVYLCASSLETGEKLFFGSGTQLSVL.

The CDR3 region is CATSDPRGSTDTQYF. For the CDR3, the DNA is TGTGCCACCAGTGACCCCAGGGGTAGCACAGATACGCAGTATTTT. The chain couples TRBV24-1 to TRBJ2-3; D is possibly TRBD1 (6 bases). The CDR3 consists of 15 residues. V was pared by 4 bases and J by 0 bases, with 10 bases between. Germline V lookup: CDR1 KGHDR, CDR2 SFDVKD.

This clonotype occurred a few times. CDR3 nucleotide sequence: TGTGCCAGCTACAGGGAGGCCTATGGCTACACCTTC. This encodes CASYREAYGYTF. The rearrangement uses TRBV9 and TRBJ1-2; a weak D match, TRBD1 (6 bases). The germline gives CDR1 SGDLS, CDR2 YYNGEE. The CDR3 runs to 12 residues. Between the trimmed V and J ends, which lost 7 bases and 4 bases, there was a span of 11 bases.

This clonotype was seen ten or more times. This chain links TRBV5-1 with TRBJ2-5; no clear D gene. From germline, CDR1 is SGHRS and CDR2 YFSETQ. The CDR3 consists of 14 residues. V dropped 5 bases and J dropped 0 bases, with 11 bases sitting between them. CDR3 sequence (DNA): TGCGCCAGCAGGCCCGGTGGGTACCAAGAGACCCAGTACTTC. It specifies CASRPGGYQETQYF. The full variable domain, in which reference TRBV5-1 and TRBJ2-5 provide the parts outside the CDR3, is KAGVTQTPRYLIKTRGQQVTLSCSPISGHRSVSWYQQTPGQGLQFLFEYFSETQRNKGNFPGRFSGRQFSNSRSEMNVSTLELGDSALYLCASRPGGYQETQYFGPGTRLLVL.

This clonotype was recorded a few times. V usage is TRBV7-3 and J usage is TRBJ2-5; D is unclear. Per germline, CDR1 SGHTA and CDR2 FQGTGA. V was pared by 4 bases and J by 5 bases, with 11 bases between. The CDR3 has 13 amino acids. In DNA, the CDR3 is TGTGCCAGCAGCTCCCTCCCCGGCGAGACCCAGTACTTC. Its translation is CASSSLPGETQYF.

The gene calls are TRBV6-2 or TRBV6-3 and TRBJ1-1; D not certain. The CDR3 is made up of 13 amino acids. Germline CDR1 MNHEY, CDR2 SVGEGT. Trimming took 4 bases from V and 4 from J, leaving 10 bases between them. The CDR3 coding sequence is TGTGCCAGCAGTTTTCAGGATGGCACTGAAGCTTTCTTT. Translated, it gives CASSFQDGTEAFF.

The table lists this clonotype with a few counts. The chain combines TRBV27 with TRBJ2-1, with TRBD2 matching over 9 bases. Germline V CDR1 and CDR2: MNHEY, SMNVEV (reference sequence). V shed 5 bases, J shed 4 bases, and the junction held 3 bases outside the gene matches. This CDR3 has 14 residues. CDR3 sequence (DNA): TGTGCCAGCAGTCTAGCGGGGACGTACAATGAGCAGTTCTTC. It translates to CASSLAGTYNEQFF.

The V call is TRBV7-8, the J call TRBJ1-2; D gene ambiguous. V lost 0 bases, J lost 5 bases, and 10 bases lay in between. The CDR3 covers 14 residues. Germline V CDR1 and CDR2: SGHVS, FQNEAQ. In DNA form, the CDR3 reads TGTGCCAGCAGCTTAGCGGGTGTGGAATATGGCTACACCTTC. This gives the protein CASSLAGVEYGYTF.

At least ten counts were recorded for this clonotype. This chain links TRBV29-1 with TRBJ2-1; D remains unclear. The germline gives CDR1 SQVTM, CDR2 ANQGSEA. V lost 0 bases to trimming and J lost 15 bases, with 12 bases between them. This CDR3 is 11 amino acids long. The CDR3 nucleotides read TGCAGCGTTGAAGATCCGGTGCTGCGGTTCTTC. Translating it yields CSVEDPVLRFF.

This clonotype was detected a few times. This sequence joins TRBV12-3 or TRBV12-4 and TRBJ1-1; D perhaps matches TRBD1 (6 bases). The germline V and J ends were trimmed by 4 bases and 1 base, with 13 bases remaining between them. CDR3 length equals 15 residues. The CDR3 loop is CASSYRVLGNTEAFF. The CDR3 bases are TGTGCCAGCAGTTACAGGGTTCTTGGGAACACTGAAGCTTTCTTT.

This clonotype was observed a handful of times. The chain uses TRBV5-1 and TRBJ2-3; D remains unclear. This CDR3 contains 14 residues. Per the germline V gene, CDR1 is SGHRS and CDR2 is YFSETQ. Trimming pared 1 base from V and 1 base from J, leaving 7 bases between. CDR3 bases: TGCGCCAGCAGCTTGACCAGCGGCACAGATACGCAGTATTTT. Protein product: CASSLTSGTDTQYF.